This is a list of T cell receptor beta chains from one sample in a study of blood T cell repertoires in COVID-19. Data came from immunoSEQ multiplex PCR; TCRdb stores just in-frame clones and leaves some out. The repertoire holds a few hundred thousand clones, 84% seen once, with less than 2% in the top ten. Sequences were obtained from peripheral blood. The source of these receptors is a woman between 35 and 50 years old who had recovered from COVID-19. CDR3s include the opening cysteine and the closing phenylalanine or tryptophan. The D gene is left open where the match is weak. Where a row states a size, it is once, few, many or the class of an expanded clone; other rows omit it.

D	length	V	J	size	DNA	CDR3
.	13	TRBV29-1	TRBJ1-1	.	TGCAGCGGTACAAACCCCTCTAACACTGAAGCTTTCTTT	CSGTNPSNTEAFF
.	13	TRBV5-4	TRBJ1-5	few	TGTGCCAGCAGCTTGTACGGGAATCAGCCCCAGCATTTT	CASSLYGNQPQHF
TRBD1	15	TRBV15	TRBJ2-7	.	TGTGCCACCAGCAGCTACAAGACAGGGCTCTACGAGCAGTACTTC	CATSSYKTGLYEQYF
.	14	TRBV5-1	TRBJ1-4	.	TGCGCCAGCAGAAAGGACTCGGGGGATGAAAAACTGTTTTTT	CASRKDSGDEKLFF
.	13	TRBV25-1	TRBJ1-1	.	TGTGCCAGCAGTAACGGACAGAACACTGAAGCTTTCTTT	CASSNGQNTEAFF
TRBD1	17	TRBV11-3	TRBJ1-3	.	TGTGCCAGCAGCCCCTCCTGGGGGACAGGGGACGGAAACACCATATATTTT	CASSPSWGTGDGNTIYF
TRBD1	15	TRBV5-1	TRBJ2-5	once	TGCGCCAGCAGCTTGGACTATGGACAGGCGGAGACCCAGTACTTC	CASSLDYGQAETQYF
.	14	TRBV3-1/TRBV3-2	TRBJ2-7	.	TGTGCCAGCAGCCAGAGGGGAGGGGGATACGAGCAGTACTTC	CASSQRGGGYEQYF
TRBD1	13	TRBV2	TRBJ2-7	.	TGTGCCAGCACGACAGGGACCAACCACGAGCAGTACTTC	CASTTGTNHEQYF
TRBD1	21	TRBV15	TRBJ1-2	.	TGTGCCACCAGCTCCACCCGGGACAGGGGGCGATGGGGAACCAATAACTATGGCTACACCTTC	CATSSTRDRGRWGTNNYGYTF
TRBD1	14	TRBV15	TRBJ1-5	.	TGTGCCACAACCCGGGACAGGGGGAATCAGCCCCAGCATTTT	CATTRDRGNQPQHF
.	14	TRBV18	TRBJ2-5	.	TGTGCCAGCTCACCCCCCAGCGGTCTAGAGACCCAGTACTTC	CASSPPSGLETQYF
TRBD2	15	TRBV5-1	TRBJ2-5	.	TGCGCCAGCAGCTTGGGTGGTAGCGGGGAAGAGACCCAGTACTTC	CASSLGGSGEETQYF
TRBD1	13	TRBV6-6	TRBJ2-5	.	TGTGCCAGCAGACGGGGACAGCAAGAGACCCAGTACTTC	CASRRGQQETQYF
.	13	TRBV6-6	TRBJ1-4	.	TGTGCCAGCAGTTACGGGCTGTATGAAAAACTGTTTTTT	CASSYGLYEKLFF
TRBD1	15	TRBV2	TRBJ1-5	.	TGTGCCAGCAGAGCCGGGACAGGGGGGTTTGTGCCCCAGCATTTT	CASRAGTGGFVPQHF
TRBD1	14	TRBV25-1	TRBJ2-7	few	TGTGCCAGCAGTGAATGGACAGGGGGCGAAGAGCAGTACTTC	CASSEWTGGEEQYF
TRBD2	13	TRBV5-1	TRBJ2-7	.	TGCGCCAGCAGCTTCACGGGGGGCTACGAGCAGTACTTC	CASSFTGGYEQYF
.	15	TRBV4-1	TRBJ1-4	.	TGCGCCAGCAGTAAAAAAGCCCTGGCTAATGAAAAACTGTTTTTT	CASSKKALANEKLFF
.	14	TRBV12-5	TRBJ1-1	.	TGTGCTAGTGGTTCTTCGGGACAAAACACTGAAGCTTTCTTT	CASGSSGQNTEAFF
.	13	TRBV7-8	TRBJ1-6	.	TGTGCCAGCAGCTTAGGACTTTTTTCACCCCTCCACTTT	CASSLGLFSPLHF
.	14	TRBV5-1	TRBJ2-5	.	TGCGCCAGCAGCTTAATGGGGGCCCTAGAGACCCAGTACTTC	CASSLMGALETQYF
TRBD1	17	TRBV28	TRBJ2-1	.	TGTGCCAGCAGTTTAAATAAGTGGGACAGCCACTACAATGAGCAGTTCTTC	CASSLNKWDSHYNEQFF